Described below is a single TCR beta chain sequence and its context. The sample originates from a study of control samples from healthy donors and cancer patients. This CDR3 spans 15 amino acids. Unmatched junction bases numbered 6, after V lost 1 base and J lost 5 bases. Germline V gives CDR1 MGHRA, CDR2 YSYEKL. The assay was immunoSEQ multiplex PCR, and TCRdb's table has in-frame clones only and misses some. The sample has 90,000 to 140,000 clones; about 80% are singletons. The sequenced sample was blood. The clonotype was recovered from a woman aged 50 to 60 in good health. The chain combines TRBV4-1 with TRBJ1-1, with TRBD1 identical over 8 bases. The chain's CDR3 is CASSQGATGVTEAFF. DNA for the CDR3: TGCGCCAGCAGCCAAGGGGCGACAGGGGTTACTGAAGCTTTCTTT.